In its sample, the clone carrying this T cell receptor beta chain was seen many times. As yet, its antigen is unknown. This CDR3 contains 16 residues. Trimming at V came to 2 bases and at J to 5 bases, leaving 10 bases not matched to a gene. Germline V CDR1 and CDR2: SGHRS, YFSETQ. This sample was taken from a study of T cells in Graves' hyperthyroidism and ophthalmopathy. Study conclusions and caveats: In the blood, most expanded thyroid clonotypes above 0.001 appeared as well.

Authors of the study amplified TCR beta CDR3 regions from RNA transcripts. The TCR CDR3 first-round RT-PCR relied on the HTBI primer set. TCRdb processed the multiplex PCR reads anew with MiXCR; each CDR3 protein has one entry. In the table there are roughly 500,000 distinct CDR3 sequences, around 50% of which are singletons. On the basis of clinical symptoms, serum thyroxine and TRAb, thyroid ultrasound and orbital computed tomography, diagnoses were made. This TCR came from an adult woman with Graves' disease, either hyperthyroidism or ophthalmopathy (not recorded which). This chain uses TRBV5-1 with TRBJ1-2; TRBD1 matches 9 bases. Sequencing was performed on peripheral blood or thyroid tissue (not recorded which). DNA for the CDR3: TGCGCCAGCAGCTTAAACTACGGGACAGGGAATTATGGCTACACCTTC. This gives the protein CASSLNYGTGNYGYTF.